This TCR beta chain emerged from a study of blood T cell repertoires in COVID-19. Study at large: The United States, Italy and Spain provided the acute and convalescent COVID-19 samples. From T cells, B-cell-depleted T cells, or PBMCs came the material, which was cDNA or gDNA.

V was clipped by 5 bases and J by 5 bases, with 7 bases between them. Germline V gives CDR1 MDHEN, CDR2 SYDVKM. The CDR3 consists of 11 residues. The authors' processing: Nucleated cell counts were estimated from reference gene primer amplification. The data were produced by immunoSEQ multiplex PCR, yet TCRdb's version contains in-frame clones alone and is incomplete. That table supplies the V and J calls and clone size; D and trimming were determined from the DNA. The table shows 74,000 or so clones, with roughly 88% occurring only once. The specimen sequenced was peripheral blood. The rearrangement uses TRBV28 and TRBJ2-7; D unclear. The clonotype comes from a human donor in a cohort sampled during active COVID-19. CDR3 in amino acids: CASSPFHEQYF. Here the CDR3 DNA reads TGTGCCAGCAGTCCCTTTCACGAGCAGTACTTC.